Presented here are 2 T cell receptor beta chains from one specimen sequenced in a study. TRBV12-4/TRBJ1-2 clonotypes were amplified with adaptor-ligated barcode primers. MiXCR, applied by TCRdb to the multiplex PCR reads, yields one record per CDR3 protein. This sample has about 2,400 distinct CDR3 sequences, with roughly 2.2% found just once. Tregs were sorted as CD4+CD25+CD127-/low cells. Material: tumor-infiltrating Tregs sorted from the breast tumor. The origin of the receptors is a female donor with breast cancer.

This clonotype is classed as medium-sized. The chain has TRBV12-3 or TRBV12-4 and TRBJ1-2, with a possible D match to TRBD1 (5 bases). V was cut by 8 bases and J by 4 bases, with 14 bases left in between. The CDR3 totals 13 residues. CDR3 sequence reads: CASAGRRGYGYTF. The CDR3 region has the DNA TGTGCCAGCGCGGGGAGGAGGGGCTATGGCTACACCTTC.

This clonotype counts as medium-sized. V gene TRBV12-3 or TRBV12-4 combines with J gene TRBJ1-2, with TRBD1 identical over 7 bases. With 3 bases clipped from V and 6 bases from J, the junction kept 13 bases outside the gene matches. CDR3 length: 16 amino acids. This chain's CDR3 is CASSFYTGASSHGYTF. CDR3 DNA: TGTGCCAGCAGTTTCTATACAGGGGCGTCTTCCCATGGCTACACCTTC.